These 18 T cell receptor beta chains originate from one sample sequenced in a study of cytomegalovirus exposure and HLA in healthy donors. PCR employed 60 Vbeta and 13 Jbeta primers. Assay used: immunoSEQ multiplex PCR; TCRdb lists only in-frame clones, some missing. The sample lists about 150,000 clones; about 85% were seen once. Sequencing was performed on PBMCs. These receptors were taken from a boy aged 2 to 10 in good health and CMV-seronegative.

V gene TRBV20-1 combines with J gene TRBJ1-2; no clear D gene. The CDR3 loop spans 11 amino acids. Germline assignment: CDR1 DFQATT and CDR2 SNEGSKA (reference sequence). Trimming removed 4 bases at V and 2 bases at J, with 5 bases between. This chain's CDR3 is CSATGNYGYTF. CDR3 sequence (DNA): TGCAGTGCTACGGGGAACTATGGCTACACCTTC.

The genes are TRBV2 and TRBJ1-2; D perhaps matches TRBD1 (5 bases). Germline V lookup: CDR1 SNHLY, CDR2 FYNNEI. V was clipped by 0 bases and J by 4 bases, with 18 bases between them. This CDR3 has 17 residues. The CDR3 region has the DNA TGTGCCAGCAGTGAAGCGGGGTCGGGGGGTTTTGGCTATGGCTACACCTTC. This translates into CASSEAGSGGFGYGYTF.

The chain joins TRBV4-1 to TRBJ1-2; perhaps TRBD1 as D (6 bases). Deletions cut 1 base from V and 8 bases from J, with 14 bases between. The CDR3 is made up of 14 amino acids. In germline, CDR1 is MGHRA, CDR2 YSYEKL. CDR3 bases: TGCGCCAGCAGCCAAGGGCGGGGGCTGGACGGCTACACCTTC. It encodes CASSQGRGLDGYTF.

V gene TRBV18 combines with J gene TRBJ2-1; possibly TRBD2 for D (6 bases). Germline V gene lookup returns CDR1 KGHSH and CDR2 LQKENI. Between the trimmed V and J ends, which lost 0 bases and 6 bases, there was a span of 15 bases. The CDR3 consists of 16 residues. CDR3 DNA sequence: TGTGCCAGCTCACCACCGACCAGCGGGTGGCCCAATGAGCAGTTCTTC. Its protein product is CASSPPTSGWPNEQFF.

This chain uses TRBV14 with TRBJ2-1, with D tentatively TRBD2 (6 bases). Germline V gene sequence: CDR1 SGHDN, CDR2 FVKESK. The CDR3 has 11 residues. Trimming cost V 4 bases and J 9 bases, with 7 bases left between them. CDR3 in amino acids: CASSPGVEQFF. The CDR3 DNA follows: TGTGCCAGCAGCCCGGGGGTTGAGCAGTTCTTC.

The chain joins TRBV6-5 to TRBJ1-1, with TRBD1 matching over 7 bases. The ends lost 0 bases at V and 2 bases at J; junction bases unmatched: 3. The CDR3 is made up of 15 amino acids. From germline, CDR1 is MNHEY and CDR2 SVGAGI. The CDR3 region has the DNA TGTGCCAGCAGTTACTCGGGACAGTTAAACACTGAAGCTTTCTTT. It yields the protein CASSYSGQLNTEAFF.

This clone was detected only a few times. This sequence joins TRBV6-4 and TRBJ2-1; the match to TRBD2 covers 8 bases. This CDR3 is built from 15 residues. V gave up 2 bases and J gave up 9 bases; unmatched junction bases: 9. Germline lookup yields CDR1 MRHNA and CDR2 SNTAGT. The chain's CDR3 is CASSDGTSDPSEQFF. CDR3 coding DNA: TGTGCCAGCAGTGACGGGACTAGTGACCCCAGTGAGCAGTTCTTC.

This chain connects TRBV5-1 to TRBJ2-5; 12 nucleotides align to TRBD2. The length of the CDR3 is 16 residues. Losses at the gene ends were 0 bases for V and 5 bases for J; bases not matched to a gene: 5. Germline CDR1 and CDR2: SGHRS and YFSETQ. CDR3 loop: CASSLETSGSGETQYF. CDR3 nucleotide sequence: TGCGCCAGCAGCTTGGAGACTAGCGGGAGTGGCGAGACCCAGTACTTC.

The chain has TRBV29-1 and TRBJ2-5, with a tentative D call TRBD1 (5 bases). CDR3 length equals 12 residues. The V gene lost 4 bases and the J gene lost 4 bases, with 10 bases spanning the gap. The germline V gene encodes CDR1 SQVTM and CDR2 ANQGSEA. The CDR3 sequence: CSVGGRSETQYF. DNA of the CDR3: TGCAGCGTTGGGGGCCGGTCAGAGACCCAGTACTTC.

The CDR3 DNA sequence: TGCGCCAGCCGAGACTCCGCGACGACCTACGAGCAGTACTTC. Its protein is CASRDSATTYEQYF. The genes are TRBV5-1 and TRBJ2-7; D remains unclear. The CDR3 is 14 amino acids. The germline V and J ends were trimmed by 7 bases and 2 bases, with 16 bases remaining between them. CDR1 is SGHRS, CDR2 YFSETQ, per germline.

The chain employs TRBV11-2 and TRBJ1-1; possibly TRBD1 for D (6 bases). The CDR3 loop spans 11 amino acids. Germline loops: CDR1 SGHAT, CDR2 FQNNGV. The V and J ends lost 5 bases and 11 bases respectively, with 12 bases between them. CDR3 nucleotide sequence: TGTGCCAGCAGCCCACAGGGAAGGGCTTTCTTT. This translates into CASSPQGRAFF.

The V call is TRBV30, the J call TRBJ1-6, with D unresolved. The length of the CDR3 is 11 residues. Germline CDR1 is GTSNPN and CDR2 is SVGIG (reference sequence). Trimming took 1 base from V and 10 from J, leaving 5 bases between them. CDR3 protein: CAWSGGSPLHF. The CDR3, as DNA: TGTGCCTGGAGTGGCGGGTCACCCCTCCACTTT.

The genes are TRBV30 and TRBJ2-7, with TRBD1 identical over 7 bases. Unmatched junction bases numbered 11, after V lost 1 base and J lost 11 bases. The CDR3 has 13 residues. Germline loops: CDR1 GTSNPN, CDR2 SVGIG (reference sequence). The DNA for the CDR3 is TGTGCCTGGAGTGACGAGTATGGGACAGAGAAGTACTTC. It codes for CAWSDEYGTEKYF.

The CDR3 loop is CASSGDVGVPYEQYF. The CDR3 DNA follows: TGTGCCAGCAGCGGAGATGTAGGGGTTCCCTACGAGCAGTACTTC. The genes are TRBV9 and TRBJ2-7; the D gene is possibly TRBD1 (5 bases). V dropped 3 bases and J dropped 2 bases, with 15 bases sitting between them. Looked up from germline, CDR1 is SGDLS and CDR2 is YYNGEE. This CDR3 region has 15 residues.

J is TRBJ1-3 and V is TRBV7-3; D possibly corresponds to TRBD1 (5 bases). Germline loops: CDR1 SGHTA, CDR2 FQGTGA. V was clipped by 5 bases and J by 4 bases, with 15 bases between them. The CDR3 consists of 15 residues. The CDR3 DNA follows: TGTGCCAGCAGCCAACCGACAGTGTTCGGAAACACCATATATTTT. This translates into CASSQPTVFGNTIYF.

V is TRBV15 and J is TRBJ2-1, with TRBD1 identical over 10 bases. Germline lookup yields CDR1 LNHNV and CDR2 YYDKDF (reference sequence). V trimming: 11 bases; J trimming: 5 bases; junction bases outside the gene matches: 15. This CDR3 comprises 16 residues. The CDR3 DNA reads TGTGCCTCGTCTCCCGGGCTGGGGACAGGGGACAATGAGCAGTTCTTC. As protein: CASSPGLGTGDNEQFF.

The chain has TRBV9 and TRBJ2-7; 10 bases agree with TRBD1. CDR3 size: 16 residues. The germline CDR1 and CDR2 sequences are SGDLS and YYNGEE. J lost 3 bases, V lost 3 bases, and 9 bases had no gene match. CDR3 residues: CASSGGSGTGVYEQYF. The CDR3, as DNA: TGTGCCAGCAGCGGAGGCTCCGGGACAGGGGTCTACGAGCAGTACTTC.

The chain has TRBV4-1 and TRBJ2-7; 9 bases align to TRBD1. V gave up 4 bases and J gave up 3 bases; unmatched junction bases: 10. The germline V gene has CDR1 MGHRA and CDR2 YSYEKL. The CDR3 length is 16 residues. CDR3 protein: CASSPPWGTGNYEQYF. In DNA, the CDR3 is TGCGCCAGCAGCCCCCCGTGGGGGACAGGGAACTACGAGCAGTACTTC.